This T cell receptor (beta chain) was recovered during a study of cytomegalovirus exposure and HLA in healthy donors. Comment on this clone: Antigen unknown.

Study-wide findings and caveats: The TCR clusters that emerged in the first cohort tended, a later analysis found, to co-occur in the 120 validation repertoires. Researchers reported that a few CMV-associated chains were confirmed in vitro as CMV antigen-specific. Most TCR sequences proved rare, with some public TCRs found in many donors. The study labeled more than 150 TCR beta chains cytomegalovirus-associated.

Repertoires were generated with immunoSEQ multiplex PCR, while TCRdb's copy carries only in-frame clones and drops some. The profile shows some 98,000 clones, more than 85% of them singletons. The germline gives CDR1 SGHTA, CDR2 FQGNSA. The CDR3 extends over 14 amino acids. The V and J ends lost 3 bases and 7 bases respectively, with 16 bases between them. Sample: PBMCs. The genes are TRBV7-2 and TRBJ2-7; a possible D gene is TRBD2 (5 bases). The TCR sequence derives from a man younger than 35 in good health and CMV-seropositive. The CDR3 spells CASSFSLAAGEQYF. The CDR3 coding sequence is TGTGCCAGCAGCTTCTCCCTTGCGGCGGGTGAGCAGTACTTC.